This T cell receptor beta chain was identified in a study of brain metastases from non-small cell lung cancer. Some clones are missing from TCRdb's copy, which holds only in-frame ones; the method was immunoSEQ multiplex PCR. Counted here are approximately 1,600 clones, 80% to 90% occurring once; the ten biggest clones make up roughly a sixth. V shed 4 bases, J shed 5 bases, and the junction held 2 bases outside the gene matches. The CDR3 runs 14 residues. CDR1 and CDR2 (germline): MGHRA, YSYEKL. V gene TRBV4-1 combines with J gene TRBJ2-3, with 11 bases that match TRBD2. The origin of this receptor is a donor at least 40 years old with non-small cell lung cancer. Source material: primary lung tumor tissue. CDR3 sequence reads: CASSPSGGLDTQYF. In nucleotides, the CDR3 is TGCGCCAGCAGCCCTAGCGGGGGGTTAGATACGCAGTATTTT.